This T cell receptor beta chain came from a study of shared clonotypes between healthy human individuals (dated by TCRdb to the early 2020s). For the study in its entirety: The cohort comprised a couple of women and three men aged 18 to 49 years. Per donor, three plates each were used for CD4 naive and CD4 memory, two for CD8 naive, and one for CD8 memory. The study deeply sequenced blood TCR repertoires of five healthy adults to estimate repertoire size and the extent of clonotype sharing between individuals. Different laboratories and diverse techniques were used to prepare libraries and sequence TCR repertoires, to increase sequencing depth and limit assay-specific biases. Leukapheresis yielded between about 0.94 and 9.5 billion PBMCs per donor.

General findings and caveats noted by the study authors: Pairwise subsampling indicated that sequencing depth was expected to affect the degree of clonotype sharing among donors. Even with the large sequencing depth, rarefaction of the sorted-subset datasets indicated that sequencing was incomplete. When four donors were compared, the shared fraction of clonotypes was about 5.2% for naive CD4, roughly 3.4% for naive CD8, 2.3% for memory CD4, and 0.3% to 0.5% for memory CD8. Only blood was sampled, and tissue TCR repertoires likely differ from those in blood. Larger estimated clonotype richness was generally found for naive subsets than for memory subsets. The genetic and exposure-history diversity represented was limited by the small number of donors. Clonotypes shared by all four sorted-subset donors showed higher generation probabilities than non-shared clonotypes.

As for this clone: Its binding antigen is unknown. No clone much larger than this one lies a single base away; base qualities are absent.

Using the deep immunoSEQ assay, TCR CDR3 regions were amplified from genomic DNA by multiplex PCR. Extracted genomic DNA from each cell subset was distributed evenly across all wells of several immunoSEQ 96-well plates, and each plate was treated as a replicate. Each replicate PCR for sorted subsets received around 0.2 ug genomic DNA, equal to 30,000 or so T cell genomes. Purified libraries were measured with a Qubit 3.0 fluorometer, size-checked on a Bioanalyzer 2100, and measured again with the KAPA Library Quantification kit. Each immunoSEQ 96-well plate was sequenced on its own single-read 150-cycle Illumina NextSeq 550 flow cell. In the authors' own workflow: Because the immunoSEQ output held only junctional sequences and lacked quality scores, the filtering could not match the filtering applied to full-length reads. Sequences were annotated with PyIR, a Python wrapper for IgBLAST v1.9, and V/J genes and CDR3 were assigned using IMGT germline references. Reads were removed for weak V/J assignments (E-value above 1e-6), missing CDR3, stop codons, out-of-frame junctions, or ambiguous translated residues. A V3J clonotype was defined by an identical inferred V gene, J gene, and CDR3 amino acid sequence. Percentage overlap between repertoires was calculated by dividing the number of shared unique clonotypes by the size of the smaller repertoire. Three approaches were used to assess repertoire richness: RTK rarefaction, the Chao1 estimator, and Recon v2.1 estimates of unobserved clonotypes. OLGA was used to compute generation probabilities for all TCRbeta clonotypes that the gDNA method yielded from a handful of donors. Sourced from immuneACCESS, this table was stored by TCRdb with only in-frame sequences that have V and J called. A share of the clones is absent; for the studies checked, an unresolved V gene accounts for under half, and the remainder has no known explanation. The V and J calls and clone size were taken over from that table, and D and trimming were inferred from the DNA. This sample comprises about 980,000 clones, 76% of them detected only once. Jointly, the top ten make up approximately 1.5% of the sample.

From the cysteine through the phenylalanine, the CDR3 covers 15 amino acids. Just the 45-base CDR3 DNA is kept, in frame starting at base 1. V drops 0 bases and J drops 2 bases, leaving 10 bases in between. As encoded in the germline V gene, CDR1 is MRHNA while CDR2 is SNTAGT. The donors were healthy, HIV-negative adults with no recently reported acute infections or vaccinations. Every donor was a Caucasian adult residing in Nashville, Tennessee, USA. Magnetic negative selection was used to enrich CD4+ T cells, after which naive cells were positively selected on CD45RA and the negative fraction became the memory subset. Blood was collected by leukapheresis, and PBMCs were isolated by Ficoll-Histopaque density gradient centrifugation and then cryopreserved in liquid nitrogen vapor phase. Analytical flow cytometry was used to check the purity and quantity of every magnetically sorted T cell population. Genomic DNA was isolated from each sorted fraction and quantified by UV absorbance on a Nanodrop 2000c.

The sequenced sample consisted of memory CD4+ T cells sorted from blood. The meaning of the sample's cell subset or site label: CD45RA-negative fraction. The TCR originated in a man between 18 and 35 years old in good health. The sequence is built from TRBV6-4 and TRBJ1-1; there is no confident call for the D gene. The sequence in DNA is TGTGCCAGCAGTGACTCGACGGGGAAAAACACTGAAGCTTTCTTT. Translated, this gives CASSDSTGKNTEAFF.